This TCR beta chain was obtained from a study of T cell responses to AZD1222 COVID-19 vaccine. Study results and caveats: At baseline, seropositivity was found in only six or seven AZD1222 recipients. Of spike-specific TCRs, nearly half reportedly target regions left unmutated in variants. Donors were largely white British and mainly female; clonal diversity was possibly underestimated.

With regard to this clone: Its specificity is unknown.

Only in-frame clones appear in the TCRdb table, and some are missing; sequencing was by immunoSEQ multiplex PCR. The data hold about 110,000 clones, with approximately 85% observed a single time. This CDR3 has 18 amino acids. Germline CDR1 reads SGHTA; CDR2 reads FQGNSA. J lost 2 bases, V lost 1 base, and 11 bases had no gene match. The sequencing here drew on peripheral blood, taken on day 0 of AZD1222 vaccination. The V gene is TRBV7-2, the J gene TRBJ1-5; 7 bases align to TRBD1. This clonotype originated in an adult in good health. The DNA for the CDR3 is TGTGCCAGCAGCTTAGGGTACGCGACAGGGATGGGCAATCAGCCCCAGCATTTT. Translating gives CASSLGYATGMGNQPQHF.